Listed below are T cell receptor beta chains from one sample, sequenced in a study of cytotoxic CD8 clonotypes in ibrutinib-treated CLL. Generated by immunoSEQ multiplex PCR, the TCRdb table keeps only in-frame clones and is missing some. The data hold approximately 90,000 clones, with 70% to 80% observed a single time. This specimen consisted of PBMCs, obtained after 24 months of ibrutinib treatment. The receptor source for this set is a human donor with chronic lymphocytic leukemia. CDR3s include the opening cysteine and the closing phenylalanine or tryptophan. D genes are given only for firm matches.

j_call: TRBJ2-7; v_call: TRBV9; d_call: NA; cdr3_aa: CASSVAGGGEQYF
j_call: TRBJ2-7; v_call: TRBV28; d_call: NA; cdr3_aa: CASRGGGQGAYEQYF
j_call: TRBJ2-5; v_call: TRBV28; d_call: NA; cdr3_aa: CASSFRTVRTQYF
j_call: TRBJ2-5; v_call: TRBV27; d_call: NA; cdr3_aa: CASSIPRDMETQYF
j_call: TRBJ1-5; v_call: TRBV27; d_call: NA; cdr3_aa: CASSQGSFSNQPQHF
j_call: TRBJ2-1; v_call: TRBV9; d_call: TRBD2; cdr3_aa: CASSVEGSGVRNEQFF
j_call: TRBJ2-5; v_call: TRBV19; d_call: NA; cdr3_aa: CASSMQGPGTQYF
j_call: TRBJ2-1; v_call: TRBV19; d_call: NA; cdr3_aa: CASSLGRRYNEQFF
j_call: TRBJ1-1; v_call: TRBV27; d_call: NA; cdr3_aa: CASSFRKGWGGGEAFF
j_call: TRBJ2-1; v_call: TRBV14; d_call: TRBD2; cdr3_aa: CASSQRLRPGGSSYNEQFF
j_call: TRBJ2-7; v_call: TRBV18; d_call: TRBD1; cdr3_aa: CASSPNSRDSEQYF
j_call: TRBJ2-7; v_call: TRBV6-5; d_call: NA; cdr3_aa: CATKQERFTYEQYF
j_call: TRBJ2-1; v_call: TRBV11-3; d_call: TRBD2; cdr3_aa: CASSPMGLAANEQFF
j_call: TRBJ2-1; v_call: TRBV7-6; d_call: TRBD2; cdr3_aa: CASSPILAAYNEQFF
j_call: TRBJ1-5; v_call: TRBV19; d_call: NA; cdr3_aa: CASSGARWPQHF
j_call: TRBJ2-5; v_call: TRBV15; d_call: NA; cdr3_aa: CATSRDLETQYF
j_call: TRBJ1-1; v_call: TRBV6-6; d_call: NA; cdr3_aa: CASTPQMNTEAFF
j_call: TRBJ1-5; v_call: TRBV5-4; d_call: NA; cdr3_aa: CASSLGGSNQPQHF
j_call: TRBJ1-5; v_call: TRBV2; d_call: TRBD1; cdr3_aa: CASSGTGALNQPQHF
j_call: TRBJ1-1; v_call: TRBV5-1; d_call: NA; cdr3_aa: CASSLAPGGNTEAFF
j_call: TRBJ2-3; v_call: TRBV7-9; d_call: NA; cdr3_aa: CASSLTSRSTDTQYF
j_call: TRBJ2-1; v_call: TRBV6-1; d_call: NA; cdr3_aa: CASRGTSSYNEQFF
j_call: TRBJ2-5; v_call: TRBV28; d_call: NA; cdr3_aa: CASSLWRQGGETQYF
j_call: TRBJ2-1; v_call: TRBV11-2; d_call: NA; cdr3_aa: CASSPRGDEQFF
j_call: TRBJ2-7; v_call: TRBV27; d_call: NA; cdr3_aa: CASSFRPGAPREQYF
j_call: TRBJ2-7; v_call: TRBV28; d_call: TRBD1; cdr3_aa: CASKTGDRGSYEQYF
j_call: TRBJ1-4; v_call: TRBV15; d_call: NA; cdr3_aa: CATSRAATNEKLFF
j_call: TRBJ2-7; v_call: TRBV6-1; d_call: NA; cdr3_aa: CASDYLEKGYEQYF
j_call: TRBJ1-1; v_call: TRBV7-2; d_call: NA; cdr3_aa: CASSLTPLNTEAFF
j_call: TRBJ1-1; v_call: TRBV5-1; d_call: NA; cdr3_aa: CASSLSTNTEAFF
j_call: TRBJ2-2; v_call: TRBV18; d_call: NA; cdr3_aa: CASSWNTGELFF
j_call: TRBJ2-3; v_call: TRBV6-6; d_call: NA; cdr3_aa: CASRGSTDTQYF
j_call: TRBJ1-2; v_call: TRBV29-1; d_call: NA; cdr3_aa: CSVAGWEDGYTF
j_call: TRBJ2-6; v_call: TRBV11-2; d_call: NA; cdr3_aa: CASSTRQETNPSGANVLTF
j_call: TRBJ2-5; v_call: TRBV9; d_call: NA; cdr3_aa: CASSVVSAGGETQYF
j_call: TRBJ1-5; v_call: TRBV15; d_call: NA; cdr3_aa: CATSRDAAGNQPQHF
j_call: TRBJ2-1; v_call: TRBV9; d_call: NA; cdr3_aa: CASSVARDEQFF